A selection of T cell receptor beta chains follows, all from one sample in a study of blood T cell repertoires in COVID-19. Produced via immunoSEQ multiplex PCR; TCRdb's table is partial and in-frame only. This sample yields nearly 300,000 clones, of which 88% are seen a single time; approximately 7.2% belongs to the top ten. Sequenced input: peripheral blood. These receptor sequences come from a woman aged 30 to 39 who had recovered from COVID-19. CDR3s include the opening cysteine and the closing phenylalanine or tryptophan. Fields, in order: D gene, V gene, J gene, CDR3 DNA, CDR3 protein. The D gene is left open where the match is weak.

D gene: TRBD2; V gene: TRBV7-2; J gene: TRBJ2-2; CDR3 DNA: TGTGCCAGCAGCCCTGATAGCGGGGGCTGGGGGACCGGGGAGCTGTTTTTT; CDR3 protein: CASSPDSGGWGTGELFF
D gene: -; V gene: TRBV7-3; J gene: TRBJ1-2; CDR3 DNA: TGTGCCAGCAGCCCCGGGGGGGCTACCTATGGCTACACCTTC; CDR3 protein: CASSPGGATYGYTF
D gene: TRBD1; V gene: TRBV5-3; J gene: TRBJ1-2; CDR3 DNA: TGTGCCAGAAGCTTGGGTGAGGGGGACAGCTATGGCTACACCTTC; CDR3 protein: CARSLGEGDSYGYTF
D gene: -; V gene: TRBV7-2; J gene: TRBJ2-7; CDR3 DNA: TGTGCCAGCAGCTTAGTATCGGACGAGCAGTACTTC; CDR3 protein: CASSLVSDEQYF
D gene: TRBD1; V gene: TRBV4-1; J gene: TRBJ2-3; CDR3 DNA: TGCGCCAGCAGCTTTGCTGACAGGGGAACAGATACGCAGTATTTT; CDR3 protein: CASSFADRGTDTQYF
D gene: -; V gene: TRBV15; J gene: TRBJ1-1; CDR3 DNA: TGTGCCACCAGCAGAGATACAGGGAACACTGAAGCTTTCTTT; CDR3 protein: CATSRDTGNTEAFF
D gene: -; V gene: TRBV25-1; J gene: TRBJ2-5; CDR3 DNA: TGTGCCAGCAGTGAAAGCGGCCCCTACCAAGAGACCCAGTACTTC; CDR3 protein: CASSESGPYQETQYF
D gene: -; V gene: TRBV19; J gene: TRBJ1-3; CDR3 DNA: TGTGCCAGTAGTATATCGGACAGTCCTGGAAACACCATATATTTT; CDR3 protein: CASSISDSPGNTIYF
D gene: -; V gene: TRBV7-2; J gene: TRBJ1-3; CDR3 DNA: TGTGCCAGCAGGACGGGAGGCTCTGGAAACACCATATATTTT; CDR3 protein: CASRTGGSGNTIYF
D gene: -; V gene: TRBV9; J gene: TRBJ1-1; CDR3 DNA: TGTGCCAGCAGCGTAGAACCAGGGTGGGCTGAAGCTTTCTTT; CDR3 protein: CASSVEPGWAEAFF
D gene: -; V gene: TRBV11-3; J gene: TRBJ1-1; CDR3 DNA: TGTGCCAGCAGCAATTCTCGGGGTGAAGCTTTCTTT; CDR3 protein: CASSNSRGEAFF
D gene: -; V gene: TRBV5-4; J gene: TRBJ2-2; CDR3 DNA: TGTGCCAGCAGCTTGGGGAGTACGAACACCGGGGAGCTGTTTTTT; CDR3 protein: CASSLGSTNTGELFF
D gene: -; V gene: TRBV6-5; J gene: TRBJ1-1; CDR3 DNA: TGTGCCAGCAGTTACTTGCGGAACACTGAAGCTTTCTTT; CDR3 protein: CASSYLRNTEAFF
D gene: TRBD1; V gene: TRBV5-1; J gene: TRBJ2-7; CDR3 DNA: TGCGCCAGCAGCGTTGGGGGACAGTCAGCCTACGAGCAGTACTTC; CDR3 protein: CASSVGGQSAYEQYF
D gene: TRBD1; V gene: TRBV4-1; J gene: TRBJ1-1; CDR3 DNA: TGCGCCAGCAGCCAAGATCTCCGGGACAGGGGGAACACTGAAGCTTTCTTT; CDR3 protein: CASSQDLRDRGNTEAFF
D gene: TRBD1; V gene: TRBV28; J gene: TRBJ1-3; CDR3 DNA: TGTGCCAGCACCTTAACAGGGGGGCCTGGAAACACCATATATTTT; CDR3 protein: CASTLTGGPGNTIYF
D gene: -; V gene: TRBV7-8; J gene: TRBJ2-1; CDR3 DNA: TGTGCCAGCAGCTTCGTGGCGGGGGCCATATACAATGAGCAGTTCTTC; CDR3 protein: CASSFVAGAIYNEQFF
D gene: TRBD1; V gene: TRBV2; J gene: TRBJ2-3; CDR3 DNA: TGTGCCAGCAGGTTCAGGGGACAGGGAAAGGGACCAGATACGCAGTATTTT; CDR3 protein: CASRFRGQGKGPDTQYF
D gene: -; V gene: TRBV20-1; J gene: TRBJ2-3; CDR3 DNA: TGCAGTGCTAGTGTAGCGTTCGCGATAGATACGCAGTATTTT; CDR3 protein: CSASVAFAIDTQYF